Listed below are T cell receptor beta chains from one sample, sequenced in a study. One entry per CDR3 protein results from TCRdb running MiXCR on the RT-PCR reads. The sample records fewer than 800,000 distinct CDR3 sequences, 14% being singletons. The sequencing sample was made of memory CD4+ T cells from blood. The receptors here all came from a female donor in good health, serving as a healthy control. Both conserved end residues are part of each CDR3. D genes are given only for firm matches. Not all rows give a size; the values are once, few, many and, for expanded clones, a class.

many,TRBD1,TRBV4-3,TRBJ2-7,CASSQWGAGQAPYEQYF,TGCGCCAGCAGCCAATGGGGTGCGGGACAGGCCCCCTACGAGCAGTACTTC
many,-,TRBV6-5,TRBJ1-6,CASSWSGGPSSYNSPLHF,TGTGCCAGCAGTTGGTCCGGGGGGCCGAGCTCCTATAATTCACCCCTCCACTTT
-,-,TRBV6-1,TRBJ1-2,CASSEEGVLAYGYTF,TGTGCCAGCAGTGAAGAAGGGGTTCTCGCCTATGGCTACACCTTC
-,-,TRBV30,TRBJ1-3,CAWSQGSSGNTIYF,TGTGCCTGGAGTCAGGGCAGCTCTGGAAACACCATATATTTT
-,-,TRBV6-5,TRBJ2-3,CASSWDFRTDTQYF,TGTGCCAGCAGTTGGGACTTCCGCACAGATACGCAGTATTTT
few,TRBD1,TRBV5-1,TRBJ2-7,CASRQGYREQYF,TGCGCCAGCAGACAGGGGTATCGCGAGCAGTACTTC
many,TRBD1,TRBV5-1,TRBJ1-6,CASTTGTGQAPLHF,TGCGCCAGCACCACCGGGACAGGGCAAGCACCCCTCCACTTT
-,-,TRBV7-2,TRBJ2-7,CASSRDGPLGYEQYF,TGTGCCAGCAGCCGAGACGGGCCCCTTGGTTACGAGCAGTACTTC
-,-,TRBV20-1,TRBJ2-5,CSATRAETQYF,TGCAGTGCTACTAGGGCGGAGACCCAGTACTTC
-,TRBD2,TRBV5-4,TRBJ2-2,CASSFPSGSSGELFF,TGTGCCAGCAGCTTTCCTAGCGGGAGCTCCGGGGAGCTGTTTTTT
many,TRBD2,TRBV12-3/TRBV12-4,TRBJ2-3,CASRPGGAGVHTQYF,TGTGCCAGCCGCCCCGGGGGAGCGGGAGTGCATACGCAGTATTTT
many,TRBD1,TRBV5-1,TRBJ2-6,CASKQGAGANVLTF,TGCGCCAGCAAACAGGGGGCTGGGGCCAACGTCCTGACTTTC
few,TRBD1,TRBV3-1,TRBJ1-2,CASSQDRDRRLYGYTF,TGTGCCAGCAGCCAAGACCGGGACAGGCGCCTCTATGGCTACACCTTC
many,-,TRBV6-5,TRBJ2-6,CASSYLHSGANVLTF,TGTGCCAGCAGCTACCTCCACTCTGGGGCCAACGTCCTGACTTTC
-,-,TRBV7-2,TRBJ2-1,CASSAMSGAPTSEQFF,TGTGCCAGCAGCGCCATGTCAGGGGCTCCTACAAGTGAGCAGTTCTTC
-,-,TRBV5-5,TRBJ2-7,CASSFVEGEQYF,TGTGCCAGCAGCTTCGTCGAGGGCGAGCAGTACTTC
many,-,TRBV6-5,TRBJ2-3,CASSYKDHTDTQYF,TGTGCCAGCAGTTACAAGGACCACACAGATACGCAGTATTTT
-,-,TRBV6-2/TRBV6-3,TRBJ1-6,CASSYPNGRTPRNSPLHF,TGTGCCAGCAGTTACCCCAACGGACGGACACCCCGTAATTCACCCCTCCACTTT
few,-,TRBV7-2,TRBJ2-1,CASSLRDSTLTYSNEQFF,TGTGCCAGCAGCTTAAGGGACTCAACACTTACCTATTCCAATGAGCAGTTCTTC
-,-,TRBV20-1,TRBJ1-5,CSANSGPGQPQHF,TGCAGTGCTAATTCGGGACCGGGTCAGCCCCAGCATTTT
many,-,TRBV20-1,TRBJ1-6,CSARDRYNSPLHF,TGCAGTGCTCGGGACCGGTATAATTCACCCCTCCACTTT
few,-,TRBV7-2,TRBJ1-4,CASSLAKGGNEKLFF,TGTGCCAGCAGCTTAGCCAAAGGGGGTAATGAAAAACTGTTTTTT
-,TRBD1,TRBV6-2/TRBV6-3,TRBJ1-1,CASRDRVGEAFF,TGTGCCAGCAGAGACAGGGTGGGTGAAGCTTTCTTT
-,-,TRBV7-3,TRBJ2-3,CASSPSGVTDTQYF,TGTGCCAGCAGCCCCTCGGGGGTCACAGATACGCAGTATTTT
-,-,TRBV28,TRBJ1-2,CASSLWTGHGYTF,TGTGCCAGCAGTTTATGGACAGGTCATGGCTACACCTTC
few,-,TRBV18,TRBJ1-2,CASSPQGPQTHGYGYTF,TGTGCCAGCTCACCACAAGGGCCTCAGACTCACGGCTATGGCTACACCTTC
-,-,TRBV5-1,TRBJ2-6,CASSLGLGGSGANVLTF,TGCGCCAGCAGCTTGGGGCTTGGGGGCTCTGGGGCCAACGTCCTGACTTTC
-,-,TRBV12-3/TRBV12-4,TRBJ1-1,CASSAMDTEAFF,TGTGCCAGCAGTGCGATGGACACTGAAGCTTTCTTT
few,-,TRBV24-1,TRBJ1-4,CATSDSGTDNEKLFF,TGTGCCACCAGTGATTCCGGGACGGATAATGAAAAACTGTTTTTT
-,-,TRBV2,TRBJ1-2,CASNPSPGGYTF,TGTGCCAGCAACCCGTCACCGGGAGGCTACACCTTC